The T cell receptor beta chain under discussion was sequenced for a study of cytomegalovirus exposure and HLA in healthy donors. At the level of the study: Early released data comprised around 80 million unique TCRs from HLA-typed donors. Among the 398 genotyped donors, around 81% were placed in the Caucasian-associated ancestry cluster.

Study results and caveats: 150 or so TCR beta chains were listed as cytomegalovirus-associated. Rare TCR sequences predominated, though certain public TCRs were found in many donors.

A multiplex PCR was run with 60 Vbeta primers and 13 Jbeta primers. Clones were sequenced by immunoSEQ multiplex PCR, and TCRdb holds only the in-frame ones, with some missing. Of 99,000 or so clones in the sample, about 9.5% were seen once. J lost 0 bases, V lost 5 bases, and 12 bases had no gene match. CDR1 SGHTA and CDR2 FQGNSA come from the germline V gene. The CDR3 runs 18 residues. Details on this clone: Antigen: not known.

The sample comprised PBMCs. The clonotype comes from a man between 35 and 55 years old in good health and CMV-seropositive. The chain links TRBV7-2 to TRBJ2-3; 9 bases align to TRBD2. The CDR3 DNA reads TGTGCCAGCAGCCCACAGTTAGGGCTAGCGGGAAGCACAGATACGCAGTATTTT. This encodes CASSPQLGLAGSTDTQYF.